The 24 T cell receptor beta chains reported below all come from one sample, sequenced in a study of blood T cell repertoires in COVID-19. Sequencing was performed with immunoSEQ multiplex PCR; in TCRdb, only in-frame clones are kept and a portion is missing. In the table there are about 210,000 clones, 82% of which are singletons. The sequenced sample consisted of peripheral blood. The receptors here all came from a woman aged 55-69 years with COVID-19, enrolled during active disease.

The rearrangement links TRBV10-3 to TRBJ1-2; D is unresolved. From germline, CDR1 is ENHRY and CDR2 SYGVKD. The CDR3 is 12 residues long. Trimming stripped 2 bases from V and 3 bases from J, with 4 bases between. The CDR3 region is CAISEGDYGYTF. In nucleotides, the CDR3 is TGTGCCATCAGTGAGGGAGACTATGGCTACACCTTC.

The chain combines TRBV6-6 with TRBJ1-5; 8 bases align to TRBD1. Trimming removed 6 bases from V and 6 bases from J; junction bases left unmatched: 4. The CDR3 has 13 amino acids. Germline V lookup: CDR1 MNHNY, CDR2 SVGAGI (reference sequence). In DNA, the CDR3 is TGTGCCAGCAGGGACAGGGCGGGTCAGCCCCAGCATTTT. The encoded protein is CASRDRAGQPQHF.

The V and J genes are TRBV7-8 and TRBJ2-5; TRBD2 agrees at 16 bases. J was trimmed by 5 bases and V by 5 bases; bases with no gene match: 8. From germline, CDR1 is SGHVS and CDR2 FQNEAQ. This CDR3 spans 17 amino acids. The CDR3 DNA follows: TGTGCCAGCAGCCCCGGGACTAGCGGGGGGGCCGAGGAGACCCAGTACTTC. This gives the protein CASSPGTSGGAEETQYF. Based on the CDR3 plus reference TRBV7-8 and TRBJ2-5, the full variable domain is GAGVSQSPRYKVAKRGQDVALRCDPISGHVSLFWYQQALGQGPEFLTYFQNEAQLDKSGLPSDRFFAERPEGSVSTLKIQRTQQEDSAVYLCASSPGTSGGAEETQYFGPGTRLLVL.

V and J are TRBV29-1 and TRBJ2-7; TRBD1 aligns across 7 bases. V shed 0 bases and J 5 bases; nucleotides not matched to a gene: 10. This CDR3 is 15 amino acids long. The germline V gene encodes CDR1 SQVTM and CDR2 ANQGSEA. CDR3 loop: CSVEEARQGGDEQYF. The CDR3 DNA reads as TGCAGCGTTGAAGAAGCGAGACAGGGCGGCGACGAGCAGTACTTC.

V gene TRBV6-5 combines with J gene TRBJ1-6, with D possibly being TRBD1 (5 bases). CDR3 length equals 16 residues. V was pared by 3 bases and J by 7 bases, with 16 bases between. CDR1 is MNHEY, CDR2 SVGAGI, per germline. CDR3 loop: CASSYSRDSGNSPLHF. CDR3 sequence (DNA): TGTGCCAGCAGTTATTCCCGGGACTCGGGGAATTCACCCCTCCACTTT.

The CDR3: CASSPGLASIQYF. DNA for the CDR3: TGTGCCAGCAGCCCGGGACTAGCGTCCATTCAGTACTTC. The chain employs TRBV7-9 and TRBJ2-4; 10 positions match TRBD2. The CDR3 sequence is 13 residues long. The germline V gene has CDR1 SEHNR and CDR2 FQNEAQ (reference sequence). Trimming at V came to 5 bases and at J to 9 bases, leaving 4 bases not matched to a gene.

In this sample, this clone turned up a few times. The CDR3 is CASKGQGTGELFF. The DNA for the CDR3 is TGCGCCAGCAAGGGACAGGGGACCGGGGAGCTGTTTTTT. The chain carries TRBV10-1 and TRBJ2-2; 10 bases align to TRBD1. The CDR3 loop spans 13 amino acids. The germline V gene has CDR1 WNHNN and CDR2 SYGVQD (reference sequence). After removal of 7 bases from V and 5 bases from J, the junction contained 1 base not matched to a gene.

The gene calls are TRBV5-1 and TRBJ1-2, with 11 nucleotides matching TRBD1. Trimming at V came to 4 bases and at J to 8 bases, leaving 16 bases not matched to a gene. CDR1 is SGHRS, CDR2 YFSETQ, per germline. This CDR3 is built from 17 residues. CDR3 coding DNA: TGCGCCAGCAGCAGAACGGGGACAGGGGGATTAGAAGGCGGCTACACCTTC. It is translated as CASSRTGTGGLEGGYTF.

The gene calls are TRBV29-1 and TRBJ2-3; possibly TRBD1 for D (5 bases). This CDR3 has 14 amino acids. The V and J ends lost 4 bases and 6 bases respectively, with 17 bases between them. The V gene's germline CDR1 is SQVTM and CDR2 ANQGSEA. DNA for the CDR3: TGCAGCGTTGTGGCAGGGCCCGAGTGGGATACGCAGTATTTT. It is translated as CSVVAGPEWDTQYF.

In this sample, this clone turned up once. The chain is built from TRBV7-2 and TRBJ2-2, with 9 nucleotides matching TRBD2. The J segment lost 4 bases and the V segment lost 0 bases, leaving 12 bases of the junction unmatched. The CDR3 sequence is 19 residues long. Germline values: CDR1 SGHTA, CDR2 FQGNSA. DNA of the CDR3: TGTGCCAGCAGCTTAGCGGGCCGGTGGTTAGCGGGGGCCACCGGGGAGCTGTTTTTT. Its protein is CASSLAGRWLAGATGELFF.

The chain joins TRBV5-4 to TRBJ2-5, with a weak D call TRBD2 (6 bases). CDR3 size: 13 residues. Germline V gives CDR1 SGHNT, CDR2 YYREEE (reference sequence). Deletions cut 0 bases from V and 6 bases from J, with 9 bases between. CDR3 sequence (DNA): TGTGCCAGCAGCTTGGGGGGGGAACAGACCCAGTACTTC. Its translation is CASSLGGEQTQYF.

V is TRBV6-5 and J is TRBJ1-4; D possibly corresponds to TRBD1 (5 bases). V gave up 5 bases and J gave up 3 bases, with 13 bases separating them. Germline-derived CDR1 and CDR2 are MNHEY and SVGAGI. The CDR3 covers 15 residues. The CDR3 spells CASSINRQPNEKLFF. The CDR3 coding sequence is TGTGCCAGCAGTATTAACAGGCAGCCTAATGAAAAACTGTTTTTT.

The chain carries TRBV10-1 and TRBJ1-1; D perhaps matches TRBD1 (5 bases). Deletions cut 0 bases from V and 2 bases from J, with 22 bases between. The V gene's germline CDR1 is WNHNN and CDR2 SYGVQD (reference sequence). The CDR3 has 19 residues. CDR3 amino acids: CASSESRAGGPSLNTEAFF. DNA of the CDR3: TGCGCCAGCAGTGAGTCGCGGGCGGGGGGACCCTCCCTAAACACTGAAGCTTTCTTT.

The chain is built from TRBV28 and TRBJ1-4; D remains ambiguous. The CDR3 covers 14 residues. V lost 7 bases, J lost 5 bases, and 14 bases lay in between. CDR1 is MDHEN and CDR2 is SYDVKM in the germline V gene. CDR3 loop: CASTPGSRNEKLFF. DNA of the CDR3: TGTGCCAGCACCCCCGGGTCCAGAAATGAAAAACTGTTTTTT.

The V call is TRBV7-8, the J call TRBJ1-2; 7 bases align to TRBD1. Germline-derived CDR1 and CDR2 are SGHVS and FQNEAQ. V dropped 1 base and J dropped 5; count of bases not matched to a gene: 7. CDR3 length: 15 residues. The CDR3 coding sequence is TGTGCCAGCAGCTTAGGCCCCGGGACAGATTATGGCTACACCTTC. Translation gives CASSLGPGTDYGYTF.

This clone was observed a few times. This chain uses TRBV2 with TRBJ1-2; tentative D call: TRBD1 (5 bases). Germline V gives CDR1 SNHLY, CDR2 FYNNEI. The CDR3 length is 14 residues. Trimming removed 5 bases at V and 1 base at J, with 11 bases between. CDR3 nucleotide sequence: TGTGCCAGCAGTCCCGGGCAGGGTAACTATGGCTACACCTTC. This sequence encodes CASSPGQGNYGYTF.

Regarding this clone: Within the sample, other DNA sequences also encode this same CDR3. The chain is built from TRBV18 and TRBJ1-2; a possible D gene is TRBD1 (6 bases). The CDR3 loop spans 13 amino acids. V dropped 6 bases and J dropped 2 bases, with 10 bases sitting between them. Germline V gives CDR1 KGHSH, CDR2 LQKENI. The CDR3 DNA reads TGTGCCAGCTCCCCGGACAGCAACTATGGCTACACCTTC. This codes for CASSPDSNYGYTF. Together with reference TRBV18 and TRBJ1-2, the CDR3 gives the full variable domain: NAGVMQNPRHLVRRRGQEARLRCSPMKGHSHVYWYRQLPEEGLKFMVYLQKENIIDESGMPKERFSAEFPKEGPSILRIQQVVRGDSAAYFCASSPDSNYGYTFGSGTRLTVV.

The gene calls are TRBV6-6 and TRBJ2-5, with D maybe TRBD1 (6 bases). Germline loops: CDR1 MNHNY, CDR2 SVGAGI (reference sequence). Between the trimmed V and J ends, which lost 5 bases and 5 bases, there was a span of 15 bases. This CDR3 region has 14 residues. Written as DNA, the CDR3 is TGTGCCAGCAGTCCGGGACAAACGCTGGAGACCCAGTACTTC. This encodes CASSPGQTLETQYF.

The V call is TRBV25-1, the J call TRBJ1-2, with D possibly TRBD1 on 6 matching bases. The V end was cut by 8 bases, the J end by 3 bases, with 10 bases between. This CDR3 spans 12 amino acids. From germline, CDR1 is MGHDK and CDR2 SYGVNS. The DNA for the CDR3 is TGTGCCAGCGGACGGACAGACTATGGCTACACCTTC. This encodes CASGRTDYGYTF.

The chain combines TRBV5-1 with TRBJ2-7; 8 nucleotides match TRBD2. Germline values: CDR1 SGHRS, CDR2 YFSETQ. The CDR3 is made up of 14 amino acids. V was clipped by 6 bases and J by 5 bases; unmatched bases: 10. CDR3 DNA sequence: TGCGCCAGCACCCGGGGGGGGGCTAGCGACGAGCAGTACTTC. Its protein is CASTRGGASDEQYF.

The table lists this clone with a few counts. V gene TRBV4-2 combines with J gene TRBJ2-1, with 12 bases fitting TRBD2. In germline, CDR1 is LGHNA, CDR2 YNFKEQ. V shed 0 bases and J 8 bases; nucleotides not matched to a gene: 5. The CDR3 sequence is 16 residues long. The CDR3, as DNA: TGTGCCAGCAGCCAAGATGAGCTAGCGGGGGGGTATGAGCAGTTCTTC. It codes for CASSQDELAGGYEQFF.

The V gene is TRBV27, the J gene TRBJ2-7; the match to TRBD2 covers 7 bases. Germline assignment: CDR1 MNHEY and CDR2 SMNVEV (reference sequence). CDR3 length: 13 residues. The V segment lost 2 bases and the J segment 6 bases; nucleotides outside the gene matches: 4. The DNA for the CDR3 is TGTGCCAGCAGTTTACGGAGCGGGGCCGAGCAGTACGTC. Amino acids: CASSLRSGAEQYV.

This chain links TRBV9 with TRBJ2-1; 8 bases align to TRBD2. The germline gives CDR1 SGDLS, CDR2 YYNGEE. The CDR3 has 15 residues. With V trimmed by 6 bases and J by 5 bases, 10 bases remained unmatched. CDR3: CASNVGSGDDNEQFF. For the CDR3, the DNA is TGTGCCAGCAACGTCGGTAGCGGGGACGACAATGAGCAGTTCTTC.

The gene calls are TRBV28 and TRBJ1-1; D unclear. Trimming cost V 9 bases and J 1 base, with 9 bases left between them. From germline, CDR1 is MDHEN and CDR2 SYDVKM. This CDR3 is built from 12 residues. The CDR3 DNA reads as TGTGCCAGTCTGCGATCGAACACTGAAGCTTTCTTT. Protein: CASLRSNTEAFF.